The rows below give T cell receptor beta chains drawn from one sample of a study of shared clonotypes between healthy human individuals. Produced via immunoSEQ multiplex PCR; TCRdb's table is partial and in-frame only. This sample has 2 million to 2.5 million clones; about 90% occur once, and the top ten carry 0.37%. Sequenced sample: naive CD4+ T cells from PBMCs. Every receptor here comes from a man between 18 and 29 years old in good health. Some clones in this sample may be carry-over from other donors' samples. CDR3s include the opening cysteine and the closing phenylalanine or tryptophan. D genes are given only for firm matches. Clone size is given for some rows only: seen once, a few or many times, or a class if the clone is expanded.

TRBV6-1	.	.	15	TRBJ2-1	TGTGCCAGCAGCGTGGACGGGAAAGAGTACAATGAGCAGTTCTTC	CASSVDGKEYNEQFF
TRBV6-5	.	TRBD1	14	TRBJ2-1	TGTGCCAGCAGTAGGACAGGGTTCGACAATGAGCAGTTCTTC	CASSRTGFDNEQFF
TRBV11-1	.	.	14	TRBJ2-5	TGTGCCAGCAGCTTAGGTCCCGCCGCGGAGACCCAGTACTTC	CASSLGPAAETQYF
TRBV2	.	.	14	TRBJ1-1	TGTGCCAGCAGTGTAGAGCACCTGAACACTGAAGCTTTCTTT	CASSVEHLNTEAFF
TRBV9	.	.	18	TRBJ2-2	TGTGCCAGCAGCGTAGTAATCGACCAGGGACCCAACACCGGGGAGCTGTTTTTT	CASSVVIDQGPNTGELFF
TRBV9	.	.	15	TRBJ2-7	TGTGCCAGCAGCGGCGGGACGGATAATTCCTACGAGCAGTACTTC	CASSGGTDNSYEQYF
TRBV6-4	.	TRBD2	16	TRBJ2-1	TGTGCCAGCAGTGACTCTCTAGCGGGAGCCGACAATGAGCAGTTCTTC	CASSDSLAGADNEQFF
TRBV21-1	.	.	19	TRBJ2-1	TGTGCCAGCAGCAGTACCCTGACTAGGCGGGAGGAATGTGACAATGAGCAGTTCTTC	CASSSTLTRREECDNEQFF
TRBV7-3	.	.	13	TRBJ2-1	TGTGCCAGCAGCTCCACCCCGGTGAATGAGCAGTTCTTC	CASSSTPVNEQFF
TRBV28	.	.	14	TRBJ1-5	TGTGCCAGCAGTTGGACGGGGATGATGCAGCCCCAGCATTTT	CASSWTGMMQPQHF
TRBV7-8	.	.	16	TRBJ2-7	TGTGCCAGCAGCTCACAGGAGGGCGGCCTCTTTCGCGAGCAGTACTTC	CASSSQEGGLFREQYF
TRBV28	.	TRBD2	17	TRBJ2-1	TGTGCCAGCAGTTTATCCAGCGGGAGGGCCGGCTACAATGAGCAGTTCTTC	CASSLSSGRAGYNEQFF
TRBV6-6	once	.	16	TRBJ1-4	TGTGCCAGCAGCCAGAGGGGACTCTTCTTAGGAGAAAAACTGTTTTTT	CASSQRGLFLGEKLFF
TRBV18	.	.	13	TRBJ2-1	TGTGCCAGCTCACCACCTAGCGCCAATGAGCAGTTCTTC	CASSPPSANEQFF
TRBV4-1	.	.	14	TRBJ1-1	TGCGCCAGCAGCGGGTCCCGGGGGCCAGGCGGGGCTTTCTTT	CASSGSRGPGGAFF
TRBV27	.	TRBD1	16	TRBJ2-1	TGTGCCAGCAGTTTATTAGGGACAGGACGAATAAGGGAGCAGTTCTTC	CASSLLGTGRIREQFF
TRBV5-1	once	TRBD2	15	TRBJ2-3	TGCGCCAGCAGCTTCGGTAGCGGGAACACAGATACGCAGTATTTT	CASSFGSGNTDTQYF